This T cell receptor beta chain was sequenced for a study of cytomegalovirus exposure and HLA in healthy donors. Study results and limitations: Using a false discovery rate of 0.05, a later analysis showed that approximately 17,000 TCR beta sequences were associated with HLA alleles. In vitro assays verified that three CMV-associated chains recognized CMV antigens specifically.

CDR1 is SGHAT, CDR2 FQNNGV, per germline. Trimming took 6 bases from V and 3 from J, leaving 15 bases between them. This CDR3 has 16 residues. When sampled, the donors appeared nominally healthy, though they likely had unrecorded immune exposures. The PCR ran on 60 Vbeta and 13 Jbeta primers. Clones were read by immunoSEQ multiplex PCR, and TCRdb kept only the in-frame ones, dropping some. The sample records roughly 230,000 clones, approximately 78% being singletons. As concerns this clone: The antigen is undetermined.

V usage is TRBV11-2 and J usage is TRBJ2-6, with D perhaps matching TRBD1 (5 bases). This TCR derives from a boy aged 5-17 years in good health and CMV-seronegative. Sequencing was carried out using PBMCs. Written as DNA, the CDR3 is TGTGCCAGCAGAGCGAGTAGGGGCGATGGGGCCAACGTCCTGACTTTC. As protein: CASRASRGDGANVLTF.